This T cell receptor (beta chain) was sequenced during a study of response to subunit inactivated influenza vaccine. Study-level results: A suggestion made by the authors is that each seasonal influenza vaccination recruits few new T cells.

TCRdb itself ran the RT-PCR reads through MiXCR, one entry per CDR3 protein. The sample lists around 580,000 distinct CDR3 sequences; 12% to 15% were seen once. Worth noting for this clonotype: Its target is unknown.

The germline gives CDR1 MGHDK, CDR2 SYGVNS. The CDR3 consists of 19 residues. V lost 1 base to trimming and J lost 0 bases; unmatched junction nucleotides: 9. The V gene is TRBV25-1, the J gene TRBJ2-6; 7 bases map to TRBD1. This material consisted of PBMCs from blood, taken approximately 13 days after vaccination. This TCR came from a man over 45 who received an inactivated influenza vaccine. CDR3 protein: CASSESKGAISSGANVLTF. CDR3 DNA: TGTGCCAGCAGTGAATCTAAGGGGGCCATTAGCTCTGGGGCCAACGTCCTGACTTTC.